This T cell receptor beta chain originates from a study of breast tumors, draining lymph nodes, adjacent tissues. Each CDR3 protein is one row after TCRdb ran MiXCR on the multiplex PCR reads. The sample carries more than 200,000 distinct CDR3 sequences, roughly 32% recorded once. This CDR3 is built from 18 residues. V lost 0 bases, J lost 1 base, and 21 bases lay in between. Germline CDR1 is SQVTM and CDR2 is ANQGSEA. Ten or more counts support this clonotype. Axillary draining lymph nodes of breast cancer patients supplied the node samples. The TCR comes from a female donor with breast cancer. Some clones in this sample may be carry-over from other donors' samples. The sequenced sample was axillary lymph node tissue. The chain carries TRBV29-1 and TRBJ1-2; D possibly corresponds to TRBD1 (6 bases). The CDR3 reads CSVEDHRGGGSLNYGYTF. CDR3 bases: TGCAGCGTTGAAGATCATCGGGGGGGCGGTTCCCTTAACTATGGCTACACCTTC. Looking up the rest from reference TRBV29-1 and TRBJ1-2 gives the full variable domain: SAVISQKPSRDICQRGTSLTIQCQVDSQVTMMFWYRQQPGQSLTLIATANQGSEATYESGFVIDKFPISRPNLTFSTLTVSNMSPEDSSIYLCSVEDHRGGGSLNYGYTFGSGTRLTVV.